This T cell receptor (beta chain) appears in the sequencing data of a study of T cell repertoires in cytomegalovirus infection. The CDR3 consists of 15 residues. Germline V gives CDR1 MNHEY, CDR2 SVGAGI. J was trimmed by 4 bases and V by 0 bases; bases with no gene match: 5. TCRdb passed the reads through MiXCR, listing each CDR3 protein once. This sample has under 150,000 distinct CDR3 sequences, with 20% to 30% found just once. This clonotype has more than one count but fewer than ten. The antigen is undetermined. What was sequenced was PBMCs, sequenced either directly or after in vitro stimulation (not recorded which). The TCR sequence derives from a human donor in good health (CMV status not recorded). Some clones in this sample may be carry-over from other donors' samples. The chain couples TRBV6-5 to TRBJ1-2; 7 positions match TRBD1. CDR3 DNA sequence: TGTGCCAGCAGTTACTCCCACAGGGGAACCTATGGCTACACCTTC. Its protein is CASSYSHRGTYGYTF.